This T cell receptor beta chain was identified during a study of blood T cell repertoires in COVID-19. Method: immunoSEQ multiplex PCR; TCRdb's copy keeps in-frame clones and lacks some. The sample consists of about 190,000 clones, around 79% of them appearing once. The trim removed 6 bases at V and 4 bases at J, leaving 2 bases unmatched. CDR1 SQVTM and CDR2 ANQGSEA come from the germline V gene. This CDR3 has 13 amino acids. The chain employs TRBV29-1 and TRBJ2-2; TRBD1 aligns across 10 bases. The receptor's source is a man aged 45-60 years who had recovered from COVID-19. The specimen was peripheral blood. In nucleotides, the CDR3 is TGCAGCGTCAGGACAGGGGGCACCGGGGAGCTGTTTTTT. Protein product: CSVRTGGTGELFF.